The 29 T cell receptor beta chains listed next were all sequenced from one sample in a study of T cell responses to AZD1222 COVID-19 vaccine. Clones were read by immunoSEQ multiplex PCR, and TCRdb kept only the in-frame ones, dropping some. The table shows some 150,000 clones, with around nine tenths occurring only once. Source: peripheral blood, taken on day 0 of AZD1222 vaccination. The source is an adult in good health.

The gene calls are TRBV7-2 and TRBJ1-3; D is unresolved. This CDR3 region has 15 residues. Trimming took 4 bases from V and 4 from J, leaving 14 bases between them. Looked up from germline, CDR1 is SGHTA and CDR2 is FQGNSA. The CDR3 is CASSSAEYKGNTIYF. CDR3 sequence (DNA): TGTGCCAGCAGCTCTGCAGAGTACAAGGGAAACACCATATATTTT.

This clone showed up many times. Other DNA sequences in the sample encode the same CDR3. CDR3 nucleotide sequence: TGTGCCAGCAGTTACTCAGGGGGCAATCAGCCCCAGCATTTT. It encodes CASSYSGGNQPQHF. The V call is TRBV6-5, the J call TRBJ1-5; D is perhaps TRBD1 (5 bases). The V gene lost 0 bases and the J gene lost 2 bases, with 5 bases spanning the gap. The CDR3 loop spans 14 amino acids. The germline V gene has CDR1 MNHEY and CDR2 SVGAGI.

V usage is TRBV5-4 and J usage is TRBJ1-2; D remains unclear. In germline, CDR1 is SGHNT, CDR2 YYREEE (reference sequence). V lost 3 bases, J lost 12 bases, and 21 bases lay in between. The CDR3 contains 14 residues. The CDR3 nucleotides read TGTGCCAGCAGCTCCCCCTCGGGCAGGAATTCCGACACCTTC. This translates into CASSSPSGRNSDTF.

The rearrangement joins TRBV24-1 to TRBJ2-3; D is possibly TRBD1 (5 bases). Trimming cost V 2 bases and J 5 bases, with 13 bases left between them. The CDR3 sequence is 15 residues long. In germline, CDR1 is KGHDR, CDR2 SFDVKD. Here the CDR3 reads CATSDSRVLLDTQYF. DNA for the CDR3: TGTGCCACCAGTGATTCCAGGGTTTTGTTAGATACGCAGTATTTT.

This clone was counted a few times. The CDR3 loop reads CATAGQALDTQYF. The CDR3 bases are TGTGCCACGGCGGGACAGGCACTCGATACGCAGTATTTT. The chain links TRBV24-1 to TRBJ2-3; 8 bases map to TRBD1. Germline lookup yields CDR1 KGHDR and CDR2 SFDVKD. V lost 10 bases to trimming and J lost 6 bases; unmatched junction nucleotides: 8. The CDR3 consists of 13 residues.

J is TRBJ1-6 and V is TRBV4-1, with a tentative D call TRBD1 (5 bases). The germline V and J ends were trimmed by 3 bases and 4 bases, with 10 bases remaining between them. The CDR3 consists of 15 residues. The V gene's germline CDR1 is MGHRA and CDR2 YSYEKL. CDR3 sequence: CASSQEGPYNSPLHF. The CDR3 coding sequence is TGCGCCAGCAGCCAGGAGGGACCTTATAATTCACCCCTCCACTTT.

The chain links TRBV19 to TRBJ1-6; 7 nucleotides line up with TRBD1. The CDR3 runs to 18 residues. CDR1 is LNHDA and CDR2 is SQIVND in the germline V gene (reference sequence). Trimming removed 4 bases from V and 6 bases from J; junction bases left unmatched: 15. Written as DNA, the CDR3 is TGTGCCAGTAGTACCCAAAGGTTGGAAGGGGGCACTAATTCACCCCTCCACTTT. This codes for CASSTQRLEGGTNSPLHF.

This rearrangement joins TRBV5-6 to TRBJ1-1, with D unclear. Germline values: CDR1 SGHDT, CDR2 YYEEEE. Trimming pared 5 bases from V and 0 bases from J, leaving 11 bases between. The CDR3 is made up of 14 amino acids. The CDR3 DNA is TGTGCCAGCAGACATGGACGGATGAACACTGAAGCTTTCTTT. Its protein product is CASRHGRMNTEAFF. Full variable domain (outside the CDR3, taken from reference TRBV5-6 and TRBJ1-1): DAGVTQSPTHLIKTRGQQVTLRCSPKSGHDTVSWYQQALGQGPQFIFQYYEEEERQRGNFPDRFSGHQFPNYSSELNVNALLLGDSALYLCASRHGRMNTEAFFGQGTRLTVV.

The rearrangement links TRBV3-1 (or the pseudogene TRBV3-2) to TRBJ1-1; possibly TRBD1 for D (5 bases). V was trimmed by 4 bases and J by 8 bases, leaving 14 bases between them. The CDR3 loop spans 13 amino acids. Per germline, CDR1 LGHDT and CDR2 YNNKEL (reference sequence). Here the CDR3 DNA reads TGTGCCAGCAGCCCGACGAGGAGGGGCGAAGCTTTCTTT. Translation gives CASSPTRRGEAFF.

CDR3 sequence reads: CASSEATRDVGPQHF. The CDR3 DNA is TGTGCCAGCAGTGAAGCAACTAGGGATGTGGGGCCCCAGCATTTT. The gene calls are TRBV2 and TRBJ1-5, with D unresolved. Trimming left V 0 bases short and J 9 bases short, with 15 bases between. In germline, CDR1 is SNHLY, CDR2 FYNNEI. CDR3 length equals 15 residues.

The chain has TRBV11-3 and TRBJ2-7; 9 positions agree with TRBD2. Per germline, CDR1 SGHNT and CDR2 YENEEA. V trimming: 2 bases; J trimming: 2 bases; junction bases outside the gene matches: 4. This CDR3 contains 15 residues. The CDR3 coding sequence is TGTGCCAGCAGCTTACCAGCGGGGGGCCCCTACGAGCAGTACTTC. Protein product: CASSLPAGGPYEQYF.

The chain has TRBV10-2 and TRBJ2-7; D remains unclear. V was clipped by 9 bases and J by 0 bases, with 12 bases between them. CDR1 and CDR2 (germline): WSHSY, SAAADI. This CDR3 comprises 13 residues. The CDR3 here is CASQDRNSYEQYF. The CDR3 region has the DNA TGCGCCAGTCAGGACCGGAACTCCTACGAGCAGTACTTC.

The gene calls are TRBV3-1 (or the pseudogene TRBV3-2) and TRBJ2-1; 7 bases agree with TRBD2. Germline V lookup: CDR1 LGHDT, CDR2 YNNKEL (reference sequence). V trimming: 4 bases; J trimming: 8 bases; junction bases outside the gene matches: 14. This CDR3 comprises 16 residues. The CDR3 DNA reads TGTGCCAGCAGCCTAAGTGCCCCGACTAGCCCGGATGAGCAGTTCTTC. Protein product: CASSLSAPTSPDEQFF.

The chain has TRBV7-6 and TRBJ2-1; 13 nucleotides line up with TRBD2. The J segment lost 7 bases and the V segment lost 5 bases, leaving 5 bases of the junction unmatched. The CDR3 sequence is 15 residues long. The germline V gene encodes CDR1 SGHVS and CDR2 FNYEAQ. The CDR3 here is CASSPLAGGLNEQFF. The CDR3 coding sequence is TGTGCCAGCAGCCCACTAGCGGGAGGGCTAAATGAGCAGTTCTTC.

The chain has TRBV5-1 and TRBJ2-4; 7 bases are shared with TRBD1. The germline CDR1 and CDR2 sequences are SGHRS and YFSETQ. The length of the CDR3 is 17 residues. The J segment lost 0 bases and the V segment lost 0 bases, leaving 6 bases of the junction unmatched. Here the CDR3 DNA reads TGCGCCAGCAGCTTGGGGGTTACAGGGGTAGCCAAAAACATTCAGTACTTC. Translation gives CASSLGVTGVAKNIQYF.

This clone was detected only once. This chain uses TRBV18 with TRBJ1-4, with no clear D. The V gene lost 3 bases and the J gene lost 8 bases, with 10 bases spanning the gap. Germline lookup yields CDR1 KGHSH and CDR2 LQKENI. The CDR3 consists of 13 residues. DNA of the CDR3: TGTGCCAGCTCACCTCAACCGCTGGAAAAACTGTTTTTT. It translates to CASSPQPLEKLFF.

The chain carries TRBV5-6 and TRBJ1-2, with D unresolved. With 2 bases removed from V and 2 bases from J, the gap between germline ends came to 4 bases. Germline loops: CDR1 SGHDT, CDR2 YYEEEE. The CDR3 is made up of 12 amino acids. For the CDR3, the DNA is TGTGCCAGCAGCTTAGAAAACTATGGCTACACCTTC. Translating it yields CASSLENYGYTF.

The V call is TRBV5-6, the J call TRBJ2-7, with D unclear. The germline V gene encodes CDR1 SGHDT and CDR2 YYEEEE. This CDR3 spans 12 amino acids. V lost 4 bases to trimming and J lost 4 bases, with 9 bases between them. As DNA, the CDR3 is TGTGCCAGCAGCGGAACTCCATACGAGCAGTACTTC. This codes for CASSGTPYEQYF. The full variable domain, completed using reference TRBV5-6 and TRBJ2-7, is DAGVTQSPTHLIKTRGQQVTLRCSPKSGHDTVSWYQQALGQGPQFIFQYYEEEERQRGNFPDRFSGHQFPNYSSELNVNALLLGDSALYLCASSGTPYEQYFGPGTRLTVT.

The chain joins TRBV6-2 or TRBV6-3 to TRBJ2-2, with D possibly TRBD2 on 5 matching bases. The CDR3 spans 14 residues. The germline gives CDR1 MNHEY, CDR2 SVGEGT. The ends were cut back, 6 bases at V and 5 bases at J, with 13 bases in the middle. CDR3 bases: TGTGCCAGCAGCCAAAGCGGCGGAACCGGGGAGCTGTTTTTT. Translated: CASSQSGGTGELFF.

This rearrangement joins TRBV4-1 to TRBJ1-4; weak D call: TRBD1 (6 bases). Germline-derived CDR1 and CDR2 are MGHRA and YSYEKL. V was pared by 5 bases and J by 0 bases, with 7 bases between. The CDR3 totals 14 residues. As DNA, the CDR3 is TGCGCCAGCAGCGGACAGACAACTAATGAAAAACTGTTTTTT. Its protein is CASSGQTTNEKLFF.

The chain combines TRBV9 with TRBJ2-3, with a tentative D call TRBD2 (5 bases). Germline assignment: CDR1 SGDLS and CDR2 YYNGEE. The CDR3 runs 12 residues. With 4 bases removed from V and 5 bases from J, the gap between germline ends came to 8 bases. The CDR3 nucleotides are TGTGCCAGCAGCCCACTAGAAGATACGCAGTATTTT. It encodes CASSPLEDTQYF.

The chain has TRBV7-9 and TRBJ2-3; tentative D call: TRBD1 (6 bases). This CDR3 spans 14 amino acids. V was clipped by 2 bases and J by 5 bases, with 11 bases between them. Germline V gives CDR1 SEHNR, CDR2 FQNEAQ (reference sequence). CDR3 amino acids: CASSLSQGIDTQYF. The CDR3, as DNA: TGTGCCAGCAGCTTAAGCCAGGGGATAGATACGCAGTATTTT.

The genes are TRBV6-5 and TRBJ2-1; D is possibly TRBD1 (6 bases). Trimming shortened V by 1 base and J by 5 bases, and 12 bases separated the two germline ends. Germline V gene lookup returns CDR1 MNHEY and CDR2 SVGAGI. The CDR3 length is 15 residues. The CDR3 nucleotides read TGTGCCAGCAGTTACTTGGGGACACAAGACAATGAGCAGTTCTTC. Its protein product is CASSYLGTQDNEQFF.

This clone has just one count. The rearrangement uses TRBV7-2 and TRBJ2-3, with D hard to call. The CDR3 is 15 amino acids. V dropped 0 bases and J dropped 7 bases, with 14 bases sitting between them. The germline V gene has CDR1 SGHTA and CDR2 FQGNSA. The CDR3 is CASSLAVPGGNTQYF. The CDR3 DNA reads as TGTGCCAGCAGCTTAGCGGTTCCCGGTGGGAATACGCAGTATTTT.

CDR3 in amino acids: CASSLGLAPDTQYF. The CDR3 DNA is TGCGCCAGCAGCTTGGGACTAGCCCCAGATACGCAGTATTTT. This chain links TRBV5-1 with TRBJ2-3; 7 bases match TRBD2. The CDR3 is 14 residues long. Trimming at V came to 0 bases and at J to 4 bases, leaving 2 bases not matched to a gene. Germline values: CDR1 SGHRS, CDR2 YFSETQ.

The V and J genes are TRBV2 and TRBJ2-3; D unresolved. From germline, CDR1 is SNHLY and CDR2 FYNNEI. The V gene lost 4 bases and the J gene lost 2 bases, with 4 bases spanning the gap. CDR3 size: 12 residues. The CDR3 sequence is CASSGSTDTQYF. DNA for the CDR3: TGTGCCAGCAGTGGCTCCACAGATACGCAGTATTTT. Full variable domain (outside the CDR3, taken from reference TRBV2 and TRBJ2-3): EPEVTQTPSHQVTQMGQEVILRCVPISNHLYFYWYRQILGQKVEFLVSFYNNEISEKSEIFDDQFSVERPDGSNFTLKIRSTKLEDSAMYFCASSGSTDTQYFGPGTRLTVL.

The rearrangement uses TRBV7-9 and TRBJ1-2; perhaps TRBD1 as D (5 bases). This CDR3 is 14 amino acids long. Trimming took 2 bases from V and 8 from J, leaving 15 bases between them. CDR1 and CDR2 from the germline V gene are SEHNR and FQNEAQ (reference sequence). The CDR3 region is CASSLSDGGAGYTF. DNA of the CDR3: TGTGCCAGCAGCTTATCAGATGGGGGTGCGGGCTACACCTTC. Drawing the rest from reference TRBV7-9 and TRBJ1-2, the complete variable domain is DTGVSQNPRHKITKRGQNVTFRCDPISEHNRLYWYRQTLGQGPEFLTYFQNEAQLEKSRLLSDRFSAERPKGSFSTLEIQRTEQGDSAMYLCASSLSDGGAGYTFGSGTRLTVV.

The V and J genes are TRBV4-1 and TRBJ2-7; 10 bases line up with TRBD1. This CDR3 has 14 residues. Per germline, CDR1 MGHRA and CDR2 YSYEKL. J gave up 3 bases and V 4 bases, and 3 bases lay outside the gene matches. CDR3 residues: CASSRDRGIYEQYF. As DNA, the CDR3 is TGCGCCAGCAGCCGGGACAGGGGAATCTACGAGCAGTACTTC.

This chain joins TRBV28 and TRBJ2-7, with 7 nucleotides matching TRBD2. The CDR3 consists of 12 residues. V shed 11 bases, J shed 4 bases, and the junction held 8 bases outside the gene matches. Germline CDR1 is MDHEN and CDR2 is SYDVKM. CDR3 in DNA: TGTGCCGTGACTAAAGCGGGGTACGAGCAGTACTTC. Amino acid sequence: CAVTKAGYEQYF.